Listed here are 28 T cell receptor beta chains from one sample, sequenced in a study of T cell repertoires in cytomegalovirus infection. A single record per CDR3 protein comes from TCRdb applying MiXCR to the reads. The data contain just over 150,000 distinct CDR3 sequences, 20% to 30% of them singletons. The sample was PBMCs. The origin of the receptors is a human donor in good health (CMV status not recorded). Some clones in this sample may be carry-over from other donors' samples.

This clonotype has only a few counts. The rearrangement links TRBV6-1 to TRBJ2-3; weak D call: TRBD1 (5 bases). CDR3 length: 14 residues. CDR1 MNHNS and CDR2 SASEGT come from the germline V gene. V was cut by 6 bases and J by 6 bases, with 16 bases left in between. CDR3 protein: CASSSRAPLDTQYF. The DNA for the CDR3 is TGTGCCAGCAGCTCCAGGGCTCCCTTGGATACGCAGTATTTT.

The V gene is TRBV12-3 or TRBV12-4, the J gene TRBJ1-6; D is ambiguous. Trimming removed 0 bases from V and 8 bases from J, with 8 bases in between. There are 14 residues in the CDR3. CDR3 loop: CASSLAFGDSPLHF. As DNA, the CDR3 is TGTGCCAGCAGTTTAGCGTTCGGCGATTCACCCCTCCACTTT.

This clonotype was seen ten or more times. V usage is TRBV12-3 or TRBV12-4 and J usage is TRBJ1-4; no clear D. V was trimmed by 5 bases and J by 5 bases, leaving 12 bases between them. The length of the CDR3 is 14 residues. Here the CDR3 DNA reads TGTGCCAGCAGTCAAGGACGGTTAAATGAAAAACTGTTTTTT. Protein product: CASSQGRLNEKLFF.

About this clonotype: With a much larger clone just one base away, this may be a read error. This chain connects TRBV7-2 to TRBJ1-3; weak D call: TRBD1 (6 bases). This CDR3 contains 15 residues. CDR1 is SGHTA, CDR2 FQGNSA, per germline. CDR3: CDSSLVAGQPNTIYF. CDR3 coding DNA: TGTGACAGCAGCTTAGTCGCAGGACAGCCAAACACCATATATTTT.

The V gene is TRBV5-1, the J gene TRBJ1-6; 9 bases agree with TRBD1. Germline-derived CDR1 and CDR2 are SGHRS and YFSETQ. The CDR3 spans 16 residues. The junction had 8 bases not matched to a gene; V was cut back by 0 bases and J by 10 bases. The CDR3 bases are TGCGCCAGCAGCTTGGACCGGGACAGGGTAGGCTCACCCCTCCACTTT. This sequence encodes CASSLDRDRVGSPLHF.

The chain couples TRBV7-9 to TRBJ2-6, with no clear D. CDR1 SEHNR and CDR2 FQNEAQ come from the germline V gene (reference sequence). The CDR3 extends over 17 amino acids. The germline V and J ends were trimmed by 5 bases and 0 bases, with 14 bases remaining between them. CDR3 nucleotides: TGTGCCAGCAGCAAAGACGGATGGGGCTCTGGGGCCAACGTCCTGACTTTC. Protein: CASSKDGWGSGANVLTF. Drawing the rest from reference TRBV7-9 and TRBJ2-6, the complete variable domain is DTGVSQNPRHKITKRGQNVTFRCDPISEHNRLYWYRQTLGQGPEFLTYFQNEAQLEKSRLLSDRFSAERPKGSFSTLEIQRTEQGDSAMYLCASSKDGWGSGANVLTFGAGSRLTVL.

This clonotype was counted at least ten times. This chain links TRBV28 with TRBJ2-7, with 8 bases fitting TRBD2. The CDR3 extends over 15 amino acids. V lost 3 bases and J lost 2; bases outside the gene matches: 6. The germline V gene has CDR1 MDHEN and CDR2 SYDVKM. CDR3 sequence (DNA): TGTGCCAGCAGTTTCGGGAGGGGGGGCGCCTACGAGCAGTACTTC. This translates into CASSFGRGGAYEQYF.

This clonotype was counted at least ten times. V is TRBV7-2 and J is TRBJ1-6; D gene unclear. The CDR3 runs to 14 residues. Trimming shortened V by 6 bases and J by 10 bases, and 16 bases separated the two germline ends. Germline values: CDR1 SGHTA, CDR2 FQGNSA. The CDR3 DNA reads TGTGCCAGCAGTATAAGTGGGCGCCAGTCACCCCTCCACTTT. As protein: CASSISGRQSPLHF.

Remarks on this clonotype: Given a much more abundant clone one base away, this may be a read error. The chain carries TRBV7-2 and TRBJ2-3, with 8 positions matching TRBD2. The CDR3 consists of 19 residues. CDR1 is SGHTA, CDR2 FQGNSA, per germline. Unmatched junction bases numbered 20, after V lost 5 bases and J lost 4 bases. CDR3 amino acids: CASSISRGGRLVSADTQYF. CDR3 bases: TGTGCCAGCAGCATCTCCCGGGGGGGCCGTCTGGTTAGCGCAGATACGCAGTATTTT.

This clonotype occurred a few times. The rearrangement uses TRBV6-5 and TRBJ2-5, with TRBD1 matching 10 bases. V shed 0 bases, J shed 5 bases, and the junction held 6 bases outside the gene matches. This CDR3 has 16 residues. From germline, CDR1 is MNHEY and CDR2 SVGAGI. The CDR3 DNA reads TGTGCCAGCAGTTACTCGGGACAGGGGAGGGAGGAGACCCAGTACTTC. Protein: CASSYSGQGREETQYF.

This clonotype was counted ten times or more. The CDR3: CASSSGGPGRRGNQETQYF. CDR3 nucleotides: TGTGCCAGCAGCTCAGGAGGTCCTGGCCGGCGGGGTAATCAAGAGACCCAGTACTTC. This chain links TRBV7-8 with TRBJ2-5, with a possible D match to TRBD2 (6 bases). The length of the CDR3 is 19 residues. V lost 4 bases to trimming and J lost 2 bases, with 26 bases between them. Germline V CDR1 and CDR2: SGHVS, FQNEAQ. The full variable domain, in which reference TRBV7-8 and TRBJ2-5 provide the parts outside the CDR3, is GAGVSQSPRYKVAKRGQDVALRCDPISGHVSLFWYQQALGQGPEFLTYFQNEAQLDKSGLPSDRFFAERPEGSVSTLKIQRTQQEDSAVYLCASSSGGPGRRGNQETQYFGPGTRLLVL.

V is TRBV29-1 and J is TRBJ2-1, with 10 bases identical to TRBD2. CDR1 and CDR2 from the germline V gene are SQVTM and ANQGSEA. After removal of 0 bases from V and 8 bases from J, the junction contained 7 bases not matched to a gene. The CDR3 has 15 residues. CDR3 coding DNA: TGCAGCGTTGAAGAAAGACTAGCGGGTATGGATGAGCAGTTCTTC. Translated, it gives CSVEERLAGMDEQFF.

This clonotype was seen repeatedly, ten times or more. The chain carries TRBV4-3 and TRBJ2-1; 10 nucleotides agree with TRBD2. Germline loops: CDR1 LGHNA, CDR2 YSLEER. This CDR3 is built from 16 residues. J gave up 6 bases and V 0 bases, and 5 bases lay outside the gene matches. CDR3 region: CASSQDRLAGVNEQFF. Here the CDR3 DNA reads TGCGCCAGCAGCCAAGATCGGCTAGCGGGAGTCAATGAGCAGTTCTTC.

This sequence joins TRBV28 and TRBJ2-7; 10 bases are shared with TRBD1. CDR1 and CDR2 (germline): MDHEN, SYDVKM. Trimming cost V 7 bases and J 9 bases; bases outside gene matches: 12. This CDR3 has 14 residues. Here the CDR3 DNA reads TGTGCCAGCAAAGACGGGACAGGGGCAAGAGGGCAGTACTTC. Translated: CASKDGTGARGQYF.

This clonotype was detected ten times or more. This rearrangement joins TRBV7-3 to TRBJ2-1; D gene uncertain. V was shortened by 5 bases and J by 10 bases, with 15 bases between the two germline ends. CDR1 is SGHTA and CDR2 is FQGTGA in the germline V gene. This CDR3 comprises 13 residues. CDR3 sequence: CASSTPPRSEQFF. For the CDR3, the DNA is TGTGCCAGCAGCACACCACCAAGGTCGGAGCAGTTCTTC.

The chain joins TRBV7-3 to TRBJ2-2; TRBD2 aligns across 14 bases. CDR3 length: 16 residues. The germline V gene encodes CDR1 SGHTA and CDR2 FQGTGA. J gave up 6 bases and V 4 bases, and 4 bases lay outside the gene matches. CDR3 in DNA: TGTGCCAGCAGCTCCGGACTAGCGGGAGGTTCCGGGGAGCTGTTTTTT. It codes for CASSSGLAGGSGELFF.

In its sample, this clonotype was seen a few times. This chain joins TRBV7-9 and TRBJ1-4; D possibly corresponds to TRBD1 (5 bases). This CDR3 contains 15 residues. The germline V and J ends were trimmed by 5 bases and 4 bases, with 14 bases remaining between them. Germline V gene sequence: CDR1 SEHNR, CDR2 FQNEAQ (reference sequence). This chain's CDR3 is CASSLDSSNNEKLFF. For the CDR3, the DNA is TGTGCCAGCAGCCTTGACAGCTCGAATAATGAAAAACTGTTTTTT.

The J gene is TRBJ1-1, the V gene TRBV9; D possibly corresponds to TRBD1 (5 bases). The V end was cut by 0 bases, the J end by 6 bases, with 9 bases between. Germline-derived CDR1 and CDR2 are SGDLS and YYNGEE. The CDR3 sequence is 13 residues long. The CDR3 protein is CASSVEGRAEAFF. The CDR3 DNA follows: TGTGCCAGCAGCGTAGAGGGGAGGGCTGAAGCTTTCTTT. The full variable domain, completed using reference TRBV9 and TRBJ1-1, is DSGVTQTPKHLITATGQRVTLRCSPRSGDLSVYWYQQSLDQGLQFLIQYYNGEERAKGNILERFSAQQFPDLHSELNLSSLELGDSALYFCASSVEGRAEAFFGQGTRLTVV.

The chain couples TRBV3-1 to TRBJ2-7; TRBD2 is a possible D gene (5 bases). This CDR3 spans 15 amino acids. CDR1 is LGHDT, CDR2 YNNKEL, per germline (reference sequence). V lost 5 bases to trimming and J lost 2 bases, with 16 bases between them. CDR3 residues: CASSLEGRVAYEQYF. As DNA, the CDR3 is TGTGCCAGCAGCTTAGAGGGCCGGGTGGCCTACGAGCAGTACTTC.

This clonotype was picked up many times. The chain couples TRBV6-1 to TRBJ1-1; 8 bases match TRBD1. V trimming: 6 bases; J trimming: 4 bases; junction bases outside the gene matches: 7. The germline CDR1 and CDR2 sequences are MNHNS and SASEGT. The CDR3 runs 14 residues. CDR3 sequence (DNA): TGTGCCAGCAGCTTTACCGACAGGGGCACTGAAGCTTTCTTT. It translates to CASSFTDRGTEAFF.

This clonotype was seen a handful of times. This chain links TRBV7-1 with TRBJ1-6; D is unresolved. TRBV7-1 is known as an ORF, though its function is uncertain. This CDR3 spans 15 amino acids. The V gene lost 2 bases and the J gene lost 7 bases, with 12 bases spanning the gap. In nucleotides, the CDR3 is TGTGCCAGCAGCTCATCGATGAACGGGAATTCACCCCTCCACTTT. The encoded protein is CASSSSMNGNSPLHF.

V usage is TRBV3-1 and J usage is TRBJ1-5; perhaps TRBD1 as D (6 bases). The V gene lost 0 bases and the J gene lost 4 bases, with 13 bases spanning the gap. Germline-derived CDR1 and CDR2 are LGHDT and YNNKEL (reference sequence). The CDR3 loop spans 16 amino acids. The CDR3 reads CASSQEFPGQNQPQHF. DNA of the CDR3: TGTGCCAGCAGCCAAGAATTCCCAGGACAGAATCAGCCCCAGCATTTT.

Concerning this clonotype: A much larger clone sits a single nucleotide away, making a read error possible. The gene calls are TRBV24-1 and TRBJ1-5, with D possibly being TRBD1 (5 bases). The CDR3 length is 16 residues. Germline V gives CDR1 KGHDR, CDR2 SFDVKD. The CDR3 bases are TGTGCCAACAGTGATGGAGGGGCTGGAAGCAATCAGCCCCAGCATTTT. This sequence encodes CANSDGGAGSNQPQHF.

Many counts were recorded for this clonotype. The chain couples TRBV7-2 to TRBJ2-3, with 8 bases that match TRBD1. With V trimmed by 4 bases and J by 0 bases, 6 bases remained unmatched. Germline V gives CDR1 SGHTA, CDR2 FQGNSA. The CDR3 spans 16 residues. CDR3 region: CASSSIGQGSTDTQYF. The CDR3 coding sequence is TGTGCCAGCAGCTCCATAGGACAGGGTAGCACAGATACGCAGTATTTT. Supplemented by reference TRBV7-2 and TRBJ2-3, the full variable domain reads GAGVSQSPSNKVTEKGKDVELRCDPISGHTALYWYRQSLGQGLEFLIYFQGNSAPDKSGLPSDRFSAERTGGSVSTLTIQRTQQEDSAVYLCASSSIGQGSTDTQYFGPGTRLTVL.

This clonotype turned up a few times. The chain employs TRBV12-3 or TRBV12-4 and TRBJ1-1; possible D gene TRBD1, 5 bases. There are 14 residues in the CDR3. Trimming removed 5 bases at V and 1 base at J, with 11 bases between. This CDR3 is CASSQGSRNTEAFF. CDR3 sequence (DNA): TGTGCCAGCAGTCAGGGCTCCCGGAACACTGAAGCTTTCTTT.

CDR3 nucleotide sequence: TGTGCCAGCAGCGCGGGGACAGGGACAAAAGACGAGCAGTACTTC. As protein: CASSAGTGTKDEQYF. The V gene is TRBV2, the J gene TRBJ2-7, with 9 nucleotides matching TRBD1. This CDR3 is built from 15 residues. CDR1 is SNHLY and CDR2 is FYNNEI in the germline V gene. V gave up 6 bases and J gave up 5 bases; unmatched junction bases: 11.

This clonotype was detected only a few times. The V and J genes are TRBV30 and TRBJ2-1; D unresolved. Trimming cost V 1 base and J 3 bases, with 10 bases left between them. Germline V gene lookup returns CDR1 GTSNPN and CDR2 SVGIG (reference sequence). This CDR3 spans 14 amino acids. CDR3 residues: CAWSAVSIYNEQFF. CDR3 DNA: TGTGCCTGGAGTGCAGTCTCCATCTACAATGAGCAGTTCTTC.

In this sample, this clonotype turned up once. The chain couples TRBV5-1 to TRBJ2-7; the D gene is possibly TRBD2 (6 bases). The germline V gene has CDR1 SGHRS and CDR2 YFSETQ. The CDR3 contains 14 residues. The germline V and J ends were trimmed by 3 bases and 3 bases, with 13 bases remaining between them. The CDR3 reads CASSSRGGYYEQYF. The CDR3 bases are TGCGCCAGCAGCTCCCGGGGAGGTTACTACGAGCAGTACTTC.